The 27 T cell receptor beta chains in this list originate from one sample, sequenced in a study of blood T cell repertoires in COVID-19. Data came from immunoSEQ multiplex PCR; TCRdb stores just in-frame clones and leaves some out. This sample has about 200,000 clones; about 88% occur once, and the top ten carry 18%. Input material: peripheral blood. These receptors were collected from a man in his fifties with COVID-19, enrolled during active disease.

About this clone itself: One end of the junction is discordant with germline, which a read error may explain. The V and J genes are TRBV4-1 and TRBJ1-4, with 8 bases fitting TRBD1. Per the germline V gene, CDR1 is MGHRA and CDR2 is YSYEKL. CDR3 length: 15 residues. DNA for the CDR3: TGCGCCAGCAGCCCCTCAGACAGGGGTAATGGAAAACTGTTTTTT. Protein product: CASSPSDRGNGKLFF.

The chain is built from TRBV2 and TRBJ1-1; weak D call: TRBD1 (6 bases). V lost 6 bases, J lost 1 base, and 12 bases lay in between. The CDR3 has 14 amino acids. The germline CDR1 and CDR2 sequences are SNHLY and FYNNEI. The CDR3 sequence is CASRQQGPNTEAFF. CDR3 nucleotide sequence: TGTGCCAGCAGACAACAGGGCCCGAACACTGAAGCTTTCTTT.

This chain links TRBV18 with TRBJ2-7, with TRBD1 matching over 9 bases. The trim removed 2 bases at V and 4 bases at J, leaving 6 bases unmatched. CDR1 is KGHSH and CDR2 is LQKENI in the germline V gene. This CDR3 contains 15 residues. CDR3 DNA: TGTGCCAGCTCACCAAAGAGGGACAGGGTTTACGAGCAGTACTTC. Its translation: CASSPKRDRVYEQYF.

V usage is TRBV5-5 and J usage is TRBJ2-7; TRBD1 aligns across 8 bases. The germline gives CDR1 SGHKS, CDR2 YYEKEE (reference sequence). Trimming at V came to 3 bases and at J to 3 bases, leaving 8 bases not matched to a gene. The CDR3 has 15 amino acids. The CDR3 DNA follows: TGTGCCAGCAGCTCGTTGGACAGGGCGCTCTACGAGCAGTACTTC. This encodes CASSSLDRALYEQYF.

This clone was observed a single time. The J gene is TRBJ2-5, the V gene TRBV24-1; a possible D gene is TRBD1 (5 bases). The V gene lost 4 bases and the J gene lost 0 bases, with 8 bases spanning the gap. The CDR3 runs 14 residues. Germline values: CDR1 KGHDR, CDR2 SFDVKD. DNA for the CDR3: TGTGCCACCAGTGAAAGACAGAACCAAGAGACCCAGTACTTC. It codes for CATSERQNQETQYF.

The chain employs TRBV15 and TRBJ2-1; a weak D match, TRBD1 (5 bases). This CDR3 is built from 15 residues. From germline, CDR1 is LNHNV and CDR2 YYDKDF (reference sequence). The V end lost 1 base, the J end lost 5 bases, and 12 bases lay between the germline ends. The CDR3 nucleotides read TGTGCCACCAGCAGAGCCATAGACAGCGACAATGAGCAGTTCTTC. Its translation is CATSRAIDSDNEQFF. Full variable domain (rest looked up from reference TRBV15 and TRBJ2-1): DAMVIQNPRYQVTQFGKPVTLSCSQTLNHNVMYWYQQKSSQAPKLLFHYYDKDFNNEADTPDNFQSRRPNTSFCFLDIRSPGLGDTAMYLCATSRAIDSDNEQFFGPGTRLTVL.

The count of this clone is one. This rearrangement joins TRBV5-6 to TRBJ1-5; possible D gene TRBD1, 6 bases. V dropped 7 bases and J dropped 0 bases, with 17 bases sitting between them. The CDR3 has 16 residues. The V gene's germline CDR1 is SGHDT and CDR2 YYEEEE. Here the CDR3 DNA reads TGTGCCAGCGGGACACGGGGTTCTGATAGCAATCAGCCCCAGCATTTT. This encodes CASGTRGSDSNQPQHF.

The J gene is TRBJ2-7, the V gene TRBV6-5; 11 positions agree with TRBD1. Germline-derived CDR1 and CDR2 are MNHEY and SVGAGI. V lost 6 bases, J lost 2 bases, and 3 bases stayed unmatched. The CDR3 contains 14 residues. The CDR3 region is CASSPGQGAYEQYF. CDR3 nucleotides: TGTGCCAGCAGCCCGGGACAGGGGGCCTACGAGCAGTACTTC.

The CDR3: CASSQVLGPNQPQHF. The CDR3 bases are TGTGCCAGCAGCCAAGTGTTGGGGCCCAATCAGCCCCAGCATTTT. The J gene is TRBJ1-5, the V gene TRBV3-1 (or the pseudogene TRBV3-2); the D gene is possibly TRBD1 (5 bases). Trimming took off 1 base at V and 3 bases at J, with 10 bases between the two ends. Germline CDR1 is LGHDT and CDR2 is YNNKEL (reference sequence). CDR3 length: 15 amino acids.

V gene TRBV28 combines with J gene TRBJ1-4, with TRBD1 identical over 8 bases. The CDR3 contains 13 residues. J lost 8 bases, V lost 6 bases, and 5 bases had no gene match. Germline loops: CDR1 MDHEN, CDR2 SYDVKM. This chain's CDR3 is CASRTGVGEKLFF. CDR3 DNA: TGTGCCAGCAGGACAGGGGTCGGAGAAAAACTGTTTTTT.

The chain recombines TRBV7-8 with TRBJ2-2; 10 positions match TRBD1. The CDR3 runs 16 residues. J was trimmed by 4 bases and V by 6 bases; bases with no gene match: 8. Germline values: CDR1 SGHVS, CDR2 FQNEAQ. CDR3 in DNA: TGTGCCAGCAGTTTCAGGGACAGGGGTTCCACCGGGGAGCTGTTTTTT. Its protein product is CASSFRDRGSTGELFF.

V is TRBV6-4 and J is TRBJ2-2; 12 bases match TRBD2. The CDR3 loop spans 17 amino acids. Germline V lookup: CDR1 MRHNA, CDR2 SNTAGT. After removal of 5 bases from V and 6 bases from J, the junction contained 10 bases not matched to a gene. The CDR3 DNA sequence: TGTGCCAGCAGTCCCCTAGCGGGAGGGATGTTCGCCGGGGAGCTGTTTTTT. Amino acid sequence: CASSPLAGGMFAGELFF.

This chain uses TRBV5-1 with TRBJ2-3; 8 bases map to TRBD2. With V trimmed by 3 bases and J by 7 bases, 10 bases remained unmatched. CDR1 is SGHRS and CDR2 is YFSETQ in the germline V gene. There are 15 residues in the CDR3. The CDR3 loop is CASSWGLGRVYTQYF. CDR3 nucleotide sequence: TGCGCCAGCAGCTGGGGACTAGGACGGGTTTATACGCAGTATTTT.

The chain couples TRBV3-1 (or the pseudogene TRBV3-2) to TRBJ1-5; D unclear. Germline loops: CDR1 LGHDT, CDR2 YNNKEL (reference sequence). The CDR3 is 13 amino acids. V was shortened by 2 bases and J by 8 bases, with 10 bases between the two germline ends. CDR3 DNA: TGTGCCAGCAGCCAAAGGCGGAGGGAGCCCCAGCATTTT. Its translation: CASSQRRREPQHF.

The gene calls are TRBV30 and TRBJ2-7; tentatively, D is TRBD2 (6 bases). CDR3 length: 14 amino acids. Trimming removed 6 bases at V and 3 bases at J, with 18 bases between. Germline V gene data show CDR1 as GTSNPN and CDR2 as SVGIG (reference sequence). The chain's CDR3 is CACQASAGSYEQYF. CDR3 coding DNA: TGTGCCTGTCAAGCGTCGGCGGGGAGCTACGAGCAGTACTTC.

The chain couples TRBV27 to TRBJ2-4, with TRBD2 as a possible D gene (5 bases). This CDR3 is 17 amino acids long. Per germline, CDR1 MNHEY and CDR2 SMNVEV (reference sequence). V was trimmed by 1 base and J by 6 bases, leaving 19 bases between them. Written as DNA, the CDR3 is TGTGCCAGCAGTTTATGGGCCCCTCGGGGTGCGGGAAACATTCAGTACTTC. Translation: CASSLWAPRGAGNIQYF.

The chain carries TRBV4-2 and TRBJ2-7, with 11 bases matching TRBD2. This CDR3 region has 14 residues. V lost 4 bases to trimming and J lost 3 bases; unmatched junction nucleotides: 2. The germline CDR1 and CDR2 sequences are LGHNA and YNFKEQ. CDR3 sequence reads: CASSLSGGVYEQYF. Written as DNA, the CDR3 is TGTGCCAGCAGCCTTAGCGGGGGGGTCTACGAGCAGTACTTC.

This clone has a handful of counts. CDR3 protein: CASTTAGGSTGELFF. The CDR3 coding sequence is TGTGCCAGCACTACGGCGGGAGGCTCCACCGGGGAGCTGTTTTTT. The J gene is TRBJ2-2, the V gene TRBV27; TRBD2 aligns across 8 bases. V dropped 7 bases and J dropped 4; count of bases not matched to a gene: 8. There are 15 residues in the CDR3. Germline CDR1 is MNHEY and CDR2 is SMNVEV (reference sequence).

The chain is built from TRBV30 and TRBJ1-2; the match to TRBD1 covers 8 bases. The CDR3 is 12 residues long. V shed 3 bases, J shed 7 bases, and the junction held 4 bases outside the gene matches. Germline values: CDR1 GTSNPN, CDR2 SVGIG (reference sequence). The CDR3 DNA sequence: TGTGCCTGGAGCCCAGGGGGCAGTGGCTACACCTTC. It encodes CAWSPGGSGYTF.

CDR3 residues: CASSLGHHSNQPQHF. The CDR3 region has the DNA TGTGCCAGCAGCTTAGGACACCATAGCAATCAGCCCCAGCATTTT. This sequence joins TRBV7-2 and TRBJ1-5; D call uncertain. Deletions cut 1 base from V and 0 bases from J, with 7 bases between. Germline CDR1 and CDR2: SGHTA and FQGNSA. CDR3 length: 15 residues.

This clone was recorded a few times. This rearrangement joins TRBV4-3 to TRBJ2-5, with TRBD2 matching over 7 bases. Looked up from germline, CDR1 is LGHNA and CDR2 is YSLEER. The CDR3 length is 16 residues. J lost 4 bases, V lost 1 base, and 9 bases had no gene match. CDR3 bases: TGCGCCAGCAGCCAAGTTCTCAGCGGGATGGGAGAGACCCAGTACTTC. It translates to CASSQVLSGMGETQYF.

The rearrangement uses TRBV27 and TRBJ1-5; a weak D match, TRBD1 (5 bases). The V gene's germline CDR1 is MNHEY and CDR2 SMNVEV (reference sequence). The CDR3 extends over 17 amino acids. V was pared by 8 bases and J by 3 bases, with 23 bases between. DNA of the CDR3: TGTGCCAGCTCTCCAGGGATGACGACACGATACAATCAGCCCCAGCATTTT. This gives the protein CASSPGMTTRYNQPQHF.

The V and J genes are TRBV18 and TRBJ2-3; 7 nucleotides line up with TRBD2. J was trimmed by 6 bases and V by 3 bases; bases with no gene match: 9. In germline, CDR1 is KGHSH, CDR2 LQKENI. The CDR3 runs to 15 residues. For the CDR3, the DNA is TGTGCCAGCTCACCCCGGGGAGGGTTGGCGGATACGCAGTATTTT. Amino acid sequence: CASSPRGGLADTQYF.

The V and J genes are TRBV6-2 or TRBV6-3 and TRBJ2-5; D not certain. Per the germline V gene, CDR1 is MNHEY and CDR2 is SVGEGT. The germline V and J ends were trimmed by 4 bases and 0 bases, with 12 bases remaining between them. The CDR3 is 15 amino acids. In DNA form, the CDR3 reads TGTGCCAGCAGTTGGCTTTTTGGCAACCAAGAGACCCAGTACTTC. This encodes CASSWLFGNQETQYF.

The V call is TRBV9, the J call TRBJ2-5, with 11 bases aligning to TRBD2. The germline V gene encodes CDR1 SGDLS and CDR2 YYNGEE. This CDR3 has 18 amino acids. The V and J ends lost 4 bases and 3 bases, in that order; junction bases with no gene match: 14. This CDR3 is CASSPGASGGWWKETQYF. For the CDR3, the DNA is TGTGCCAGCAGCCCTGGGGCTAGCGGGGGGTGGTGGAAAGAGACCCAGTACTTC.

Comments on this clone: The junction shows a germline mismatch at one end, possibly a read error. For the CDR3, the DNA is TGTGCTAGCAGCTTAGGGCTAGGAGGCGAGACCCAGTACTTC. Protein product: CASSLGLGGETQYF. This chain connects TRBV7-7 to TRBJ2-5; possible D gene TRBD2, 5 bases. Germline lookup yields CDR1 SSHAT and CDR2 FNYEAQ (reference sequence). The CDR3 is 14 amino acids.

V is TRBV7-2 and J is TRBJ1-2, with D perhaps matching TRBD1 (6 bases). In germline, CDR1 is SGHTA, CDR2 FQGNSA. The ends were cut back, 5 bases at V and 1 base at J, with 11 bases in the middle. The CDR3 runs 14 residues. The CDR3 nucleotides are TGTGCCAGCAGCCCGGGGACAATTAACTATGGCTACACCTTC. Its protein is CASSPGTINYGYTF.